The clone carrying this T cell receptor beta chain was observed a single time. The target antigen is unknown. There were at least 5.5 micrograms of total RNA extracted from every sample. This record comes from a study of blood T cells in healthy people across ages. General study points: A greater number of naive CD4+ cells and higher diversity distinguished long-lived donors from aged donors.

The CDR3 length is 14 residues. V dropped 0 bases and J dropped 4 bases, with 10 bases sitting between them. The germline gives CDR1 LGHDT, CDR2 YNNKEL (reference sequence). Then a second PCR, running about 7 to 11 cycles, was carried out with a sample-barcoded 5' primer and a J-beta primer mix. TCRdb called the 5' RACE reads again in MiXCR, with one record for every CDR3 protein. The profile shows about a million distinct CDR3 sequences, roughly 47% of them singletons. This chain joins TRBV3-1 and TRBJ2-7; D is unresolved. The TCR was taken from a woman aged 55-70 years in good health. The specimen was blood. The CDR3 DNA sequence: TGTGCCAGCAGCCAAGACTGGCCCCCTTACGAGCAGTACTTC. Its translation: CASSQDWPPYEQYF.